Following are 15 T cell receptor beta chains from one sample sequenced in a study of T-cell reconstitution after alpha-beta-depleted transplantation in children. This sample's TCRbeta library carried unique molecular identifier barcodes. TCRdb used MiXCR to reprocess the PCR reads, holding one entry per CDR3 protein. The table has around 440,000 distinct CDR3 sequences, under 20% seen once. Material: PBMCs, mostly from graft donor cells, obtained 360 days after TCRalphabeta/CD19-depleted stem cell transplant. The receptors here all came from a boy younger than two who had a stem cell transplant for Wiskott-Aldrich syndrome, so the T cells may come from the graft donor.

A note on this clonotype: The CDR3 does not end in the conserved phenylalanine or tryptophan, so this is likely a read error. CDR3 region: CASSQVTGATYEQYL. The CDR3 region has the DNA TGCGCCAGCAGCCAAGTGACAGGTGCCACCTACGAGCAGTACCTC. V is TRBV4-1 and J is TRBJ2-7; the D gene is possibly TRBD1 (6 bases). Per germline, CDR1 MGHRA and CDR2 YSYEKL. The CDR3 has 15 amino acids. V was clipped by 1 base and J by 2 bases, with 12 bases between them.

V usage is TRBV18 and J usage is TRBJ2-5; 7 nucleotides line up with TRBD1. J was trimmed by 5 bases and V by 1 base; bases with no gene match: 4. This CDR3 is 14 amino acids long. CDR1 and CDR2 from the germline V gene are KGHSH and LQKENI. The CDR3 DNA follows: TGTGCCAGCTCACCACAGGGGGCTGACGAGACCCAGTACTTC. It translates to CASSPQGADETQYF.

The sample holds many counts of this clonotype. V usage is TRBV6-5 and J usage is TRBJ2-3; TRBD2 agrees at 8 bases. Germline lookup yields CDR1 MNHEY and CDR2 SVGAGI. V trimming: 5 bases; J trimming: 0 bases; junction bases outside the gene matches: 13. The CDR3 spans 18 residues. The CDR3 DNA reads as TGTGCCAGCAGTCACCTCGTTAAAGCGGGGGTTAGCACAGATACGCAGTATTTT. It encodes CASSHLVKAGVSTDTQYF.

The chain carries TRBV7-9 and TRBJ2-7, with D maybe TRBD1 (7 bases). Germline V gives CDR1 SEHNR, CDR2 FQNEAQ (reference sequence). V was shortened by 5 bases and J by 7 bases, with 21 bases between the two germline ends. The CDR3 totals 15 residues. The CDR3 reads CASSPTGRGVGEQYF. CDR3 DNA: TGTGCCAGCAGCCCGACCGGCAGGGGGGTGGGGGAGCAGTACTTC.

This clonotype was seen at least ten times. The chain is built from TRBV5-1 and TRBJ2-2, with TRBD2 as a possible D gene (6 bases). The CDR3 is made up of 15 amino acids. Trimming pared 5 bases from V and 4 bases from J, leaving 15 bases between. Germline-derived CDR1 and CDR2 are SGHRS and YFSETQ. This chain's CDR3 is CASSVQSLATGELFF. DNA for the CDR3: TGCGCCAGCAGTGTCCAATCACTAGCCACCGGGGAGCTGTTTTTT.

A few counts support this clonotype. The chain employs TRBV3-1 and TRBJ2-7, with 7 positions matching TRBD1. V trimming: 7 bases; J trimming: 5 bases; junction bases outside the gene matches: 11. The length of the CDR3 is 14 residues. From germline, CDR1 is LGHDT and CDR2 YNNKEL (reference sequence). DNA for the CDR3: TGTGCCAGCACCTCGACAGGGCGAATCAACGAGCAGTACTTC. Encoded protein: CASTSTGRINEQYF.

The chain joins TRBV5-6 to TRBJ2-6; D call uncertain. The CDR3 spans 16 residues. The germline CDR1 and CDR2 sequences are SGHDT and YYEEEE. V lost 4 bases and J 0 bases, leaving 11 bases between the germline ends. CDR3 sequence reads: CASSLDLSSGANVLTF. DNA of the CDR3: TGTGCCAGCAGCCTAGACCTTTCCTCTGGGGCCAACGTCCTGACTTTC.

This chain uses TRBV20-1 with TRBJ2-2; D gene uncertain. Germline-derived CDR1 and CDR2 are DFQATT and SNEGSKA (reference sequence). V was clipped by 5 bases and J by 1 base, with 11 bases between them. The CDR3 is 14 residues long. The CDR3 DNA is TGCAGTGCTCCGGTGGTGGTGAACACCGGGGAGCTGTTTTTT. Translating it yields CSAPVVVNTGELFF.

This clonotype has ten or more counts. The rearrangement uses TRBV14 and TRBJ2-7, with 7 bases aligning to TRBD1. Trimming at V came to 6 bases and at J to 2 bases, leaving 4 bases not matched to a gene. CDR1 and CDR2 from the germline V gene are SGHDN and FVKESK. CDR3 length: 13 residues. CDR3 DNA sequence: TGTGCCAGCAGACGGACAGGTGCCTACGAGCAGTACTTC. This encodes CASRRTGAYEQYF.

This chain connects TRBV29-1 to TRBJ1-2; 7 positions match TRBD1. Germline V gives CDR1 SQVTM, CDR2 ANQGSEA. The CDR3 length is 14 residues. V dropped 7 bases and J dropped 1; count of bases not matched to a gene: 9. CDR3 amino acids: CSAHGDSDNYGYTF. The CDR3 DNA reads TGCAGCGCCCACGGGGACAGCGATAACTATGGCTACACCTTC.

The chain carries TRBV24-1 and TRBJ2-7; 9 bases agree with TRBD1. The CDR3 spans 14 residues. Germline trimming cut 4 bases from V and 5 bases from J; bases unmatched to any gene: 5. The V gene's germline CDR1 is KGHDR and CDR2 SFDVKD. The CDR3 reads CATSEGDRENEQYF. Here the CDR3 DNA reads TGTGCCACCAGTGAAGGGGACAGGGAGAACGAGCAGTACTTC.

This clonotype was picked up a small number of times. The chain is built from TRBV11-3 and TRBJ2-5; 9 bases map to TRBD2. After removal of 1 base from V and 5 bases from J, the junction contained 5 bases not matched to a gene. This CDR3 is 15 amino acids long. CDR1 SGHNT and CDR2 YENEEA come from the germline V gene. The CDR3 DNA sequence: TGTGCCAGCAGCTTAGGTACTAGCGGGTGGGAGACCCAGTACTTC. It is translated as CASSLGTSGWETQYF.

V and J are TRBV18 and TRBJ2-3, with D perhaps TRBD2 (6 bases). V lost 0 bases, J lost 11 bases, and 15 bases lay in between. This CDR3 has 14 amino acids. CDR1 and CDR2 (germline): KGHSH, LQKENI. CDR3 nucleotide sequence: TGTGCCAGCTCACCACCGAACCGGGACTCTAGGCAGTATTTT. Its protein product is CASSPPNRDSRQYF. Full variable domain (missing parts from reference TRBV18 and TRBJ2-3): NAGVMQNPRHLVRRRGQEARLRCSPMKGHSHVYWYRQLPEEGLKFMVYLQKENIIDESGMPKERFSAEFPKEGPSILRIQQVVRGDSAAYFCASSPPNRDSRQYFGPGTRLTVL.

This clonotype occurred a few times. This chain links TRBV3-1 with TRBJ2-1, with a weak D call TRBD2 (7 bases). This CDR3 has 14 residues. The germline V gene has CDR1 LGHDT and CDR2 YNNKEL (reference sequence). V dropped 7 bases and J dropped 9 bases, with 19 bases sitting between them. The chain's CDR3 is CASTPPSGGFEQFF. The CDR3 nucleotides are TGTGCCAGCACCCCGCCCTCGGGGGGCTTTGAGCAGTTCTTC.

The V and J genes are TRBV20-1 and TRBJ1-6; TRBD1 matches 7 bases. CDR1 and CDR2 (germline): DFQATT, SNEGSKA (reference sequence). CDR3 length equals 14 residues. The trim removed 3 bases at V and 10 bases at J, leaving 9 bases unmatched. CDR3 DNA sequence: TGCAGTGCTAGCCACACAGGGGTGGGGTCACCCCTCCACTTT. Protein sequence: CSASHTGVGSPLHF.